This TCR beta chain came from a study of cytomegalovirus exposure and HLA in healthy donors. Study observations and caveats: An apparent linkage of common viral pathogens to several of the most significant clusters emerged in a later analysis. Available immune exposure information was restricted to CMV serostatus only. The study found most TCR sequences rare, yet found some public TCRs in many donors.

A remark on this clone: No antigen is known for it.

V was pared by 2 bases and J by 8 bases, with 12 bases between. This CDR3 region has 12 residues. CDR1 is GTSNPN and CDR2 is SVGIG in the germline V gene (reference sequence). A multiplex PCR was run with 60 Vbeta primers and 13 Jbeta primers. Only in-frame clones appear in the TCRdb table, and some are missing; sequencing was by immunoSEQ multiplex PCR. Here the sample spans roughly 290,000 clones, 70% to 90% being singletons. Sequenced: PBMCs. The source is a woman younger than 35 in good health and CMV-seronegative. The chain links TRBV30 to TRBJ1-2, with no clear D. CDR3 loop: CAWSLFTRGYTF. The CDR3 nucleotides are TGTGCCTGGAGTCTCTTCACCAGGGGCTACACCTTC.